A single sample is the source of the 25 T cell receptor beta chains below, sequenced in a study of T-cell memory formation after mild COVID-19. MiXCR, run by TCRdb on the 5' RACE reads, gives a single entry per CDR3 protein. Of about 430,000 distinct CDR3 sequences listed, under 20% are singletons. The specimen sequenced was PBMCs or a T cell subset sorted from them (not recorded which). The source is a young man who had mild COVID-19 (a few samples of this study predate the infection). Cell type and time point are not known.

This clonotype was counted a few times. The chain links TRBV9 to TRBJ2-2, with 7 bases lining up with TRBD1. Germline CDR1 SGDLS, CDR2 YYNGEE. The CDR3 consists of 16 residues. V lost 3 bases, J lost 4 bases, and 9 bases stayed unmatched. CDR3 sequence (DNA): TGTGCCAGCAGCGGGGGTAGACAGGGCGCCACCGGGGAGCTGTTTTTT. Its protein product is CASSGGRQGATGELFF.

This clonotype has only a few counts. Written as DNA, the CDR3 is TGTGCCAGCACTAAAGGGGGTGCAACTAATGAAAAACTGTTTTTT. Its translation: CASTKGGATNEKLFF. The chain has TRBV28 and TRBJ1-4, with D perhaps matching TRBD1 (6 bases). The germline CDR1 and CDR2 sequences are MDHEN and SYDVKM. The CDR3 runs to 15 residues. The germline V and J ends were trimmed by 7 bases and 0 bases, with 12 bases remaining between them.

The chain carries TRBV6-2 or TRBV6-3 and TRBJ1-2; no clear D. This CDR3 comprises 13 residues. Trimming stripped 6 bases from V and 4 bases from J, with 12 bases between. Germline-derived CDR1 and CDR2 are MNHEY and SVGEGT. CDR3 in DNA: TGTGCCAGCAGGACCCCGGTTTCCTATGGCTACACCTTC. It specifies CASRTPVSYGYTF.

This sequence joins TRBV5-6 and TRBJ2-7; D gene ambiguous. This CDR3 is built from 14 residues. The V end was cut by 2 bases, the J end by 0 bases, with 9 bases between. Germline CDR1 is SGHDT and CDR2 is YYEEEE. The CDR3 is CASSLRTSSYEQYV. The CDR3 bases are TGTGCCAGCAGCTTACGGACGAGCTCCTACGAGCAGTACGTC.

The chain uses TRBV7-3 and TRBJ1-1; 7 nucleotides match TRBD1. Unmatched junction bases numbered 6, after V lost 4 bases and J lost 7 bases. Germline CDR1 is SGHTA and CDR2 is FQGTGA. This CDR3 comprises 13 residues. The CDR3 region has the DNA TGTGCCAGCAGCTCTGACCGGGACAGTGAAGCTTTCTTT. This encodes CASSSDRDSEAFF.

This clonotype was counted only a few times. The rearrangement links TRBV5-6 to TRBJ1-6; D uncertain. V shed 0 bases and J shed 9 bases, with 13 bases lying between them. The CDR3 consists of 15 residues. Germline CDR1 and CDR2: SGHDT and YYEEEE. The CDR3 is CASSLANREGSPLHF. CDR3 DNA sequence: TGTGCCAGCAGCTTGGCCAACCGGGAGGGTTCACCCCTCCACTTT.

This clonotype was recorded a few times. The rearrangement uses TRBV4-1 and TRBJ2-3; perhaps TRBD2 as D (6 bases). V lost 4 bases and J lost 2, with 19 bases in between. This CDR3 contains 17 residues. From germline, CDR1 is MGHRA and CDR2 YSYEKL. The CDR3 DNA sequence: TGCGCCAGCAGCCTCGACCTGGCGCGGGGTCCCACAGATACGCAGTATTTT. Protein product: CASSLDLARGPTDTQYF.

In this sample, this clonotype turned up many times. This chain connects TRBV4-2 to TRBJ2-7; D unresolved. Trimming took 3 bases from V and 6 from J, leaving 9 bases between them. Germline V gives CDR1 LGHNA, CDR2 YNFKEQ. The length of the CDR3 is 12 residues. The DNA of the CDR3 is TGTGCCAGCAGCCAGGGTTTGGGCGAGCAGTACTTC. Residues: CASSQGLGEQYF.

Regarding this clonotype: This may stem from a read error, because a much larger clone lies one nucleotide away. This chain connects TRBV10-3 to TRBJ2-7; 7 bases fit TRBD1. In germline, CDR1 is ENHRY, CDR2 SYGVKD. CDR3 length: 13 amino acids. This CDR3 is CDISERGQDGQYV. In nucleotides, the CDR3 is TGTGACATCAGTGAGAGGGGGCAGGATGGGCAGTACGTC.

This clonotype was seen a few times. CDR3 region: CASRSDRDYGYTF. CDR3 DNA sequence: TGTGCCAGCAGGTCTGACAGGGACTATGGCTACACCTTC. This rearrangement joins TRBV7-9 to TRBJ1-2, with 7 bases aligning to TRBD1. The trim removed 6 bases at V and 3 bases at J, leaving 4 bases unmatched. The CDR3 is made up of 13 amino acids. CDR1 is SEHNR, CDR2 FQNEAQ, per germline (reference sequence).

In this sample, this clonotype turned up a few times. The V call is TRBV27, the J call TRBJ1-1; unclear D gene. The CDR3 contains 17 residues. Trimming took off 0 bases at V and 1 base at J, with 15 bases between the two ends. Germline lookup yields CDR1 MNHEY and CDR2 SMNVEV (reference sequence). This chain's CDR3 is CASSLSWRTPRNTEAFF. Here the CDR3 DNA reads TGTGCCAGCAGTTTATCGTGGAGAACCCCCAGGAACACTGAAGCTTTCTTT.

V gene TRBV20-1 combines with J gene TRBJ1-1; the D is unclear. CDR1 is DFQATT, CDR2 SNEGSKA, per germline (reference sequence). The CDR3 contains 14 residues. CDR3 nucleotides: TGCAGCCTCATGACCGAGCAGAGTGTCACTGAAGCTTTCTTT. It encodes CSLMTEQSVTEAFF.

This clonotype was counted many times. The chain combines TRBV6-5 with TRBJ2-1, with D uncertain. In germline, CDR1 is MNHEY, CDR2 SVGAGI. The V end was cut by 5 bases, the J end by 10 bases, with 0 bases between. The length of the CDR3 is 8 residues. The CDR3 here is CASSEQFF. The CDR3 bases are TGTGCCAGCAGTGAGCAGTTCTTC.

V is TRBV5-1 and J is TRBJ1-6, with a tentative D call TRBD1 (6 bases). CDR1 and CDR2 (germline): SGHRS, YFSETQ. This CDR3 contains 17 residues. V was clipped by 3 bases and J by 0 bases, with 13 bases between them. In DNA, the CDR3 is TGCGCCAGCAGCTCCGGGGGGCAGAGCTCCTATAATTCACCCCTCCACTTT. Translating it yields CASSSGGQSSYNSPLHF. The full variable domain, with the rest looked up from reference TRBV5-1 and TRBJ1-6, is KAGVTQTPRYLIKTRGQQVTLSCSPISGHRSVSWYQQTPGQGLQFLFEYFSETQRNKGNFPGRFSGRQFSNSRSEMNVSTLELGDSALYLCASSSGGQSSYNSPLHFGNGTRLTVT.

Only a few counts were recorded for this clonotype. The J gene is TRBJ1-6, the V gene TRBV7-2; TRBD1 is a possible D gene (5 bases). CDR1 is SGHTA, CDR2 FQGNSA, per germline. This CDR3 is 15 amino acids long. Trimming removed 2 bases from V and 8 bases from J, with 13 bases in between. CDR3 sequence (DNA): TGTGCCAGCAGCTTATTCCGGGTGGGGGATTCACCCCTCCACTTT. Translating gives CASSLFRVGDSPLHF. Supplemented by reference TRBV7-2 and TRBJ1-6, the full variable domain reads GAGVSQSPSNKVTEKGKDVELRCDPISGHTALYWYRQSLGQGLEFLIYFQGNSAPDKSGLPSDRFSAERTGGSVSTLTIQRTQQEDSAVYLCASSLFRVGDSPLHFGNGTRLTVT.

This chain joins TRBV9 and TRBJ2-5, with 8 bases matching TRBD2. Germline CDR1 and CDR2: SGDLS and YYNGEE. V was clipped by 1 base and J by 1 base; unmatched bases: 0. There are 14 residues in the CDR3. CDR3: CASSVLAGQETQYF. CDR3 nucleotide sequence: TGTGCCAGCAGCGTACTAGCGGGCCAAGAGACCCAGTACTTC.

The chain has TRBV7-3 and TRBJ2-3, with TRBD2 identical over 10 bases. Germline loops: CDR1 SGHTA, CDR2 FQGTGA. This CDR3 region has 15 residues. V lost 9 bases to trimming and J lost 5 bases; unmatched junction nucleotides: 11. This CDR3 is CARSRAGGTGDTQYF. CDR3 DNA sequence: TGTGCCAGAAGCCGAGCGGGGGGGACAGGAGATACGCAGTATTTT.

The table lists this clonotype with a few counts. This rearrangement joins TRBV5-1 to TRBJ2-5; D might be TRBD1 (7 bases). The CDR3 runs to 17 residues. V lost 4 bases, J lost 3 bases, and 22 bases lay in between. CDR1 SGHRS and CDR2 YFSETQ come from the germline V gene. CDR3 sequence reads: CASSPRGDREGEETQYF. The DNA of the CDR3 is TGCGCCAGCAGCCCGCGGGGCGACAGGGAAGGTGAAGAGACCCAGTACTTC.

This clonotype appeared many times. This rearrangement joins TRBV15 to TRBJ2-5, with D perhaps TRBD1 (6 bases). CDR1 is LNHNV and CDR2 is YYDKDF in the germline V gene (reference sequence). The CDR3 contains 15 residues. V lost 5 bases and J lost 2, with 15 bases in between. The CDR3 sequence is CATSVDRRPQETQYF. CDR3 DNA sequence: TGTGCCACCAGCGTTGACAGGAGACCTCAAGAGACCCAGTACTTC. The complete variable domain, with remaining parts taken from reference TRBV15 and TRBJ2-5, reads DAMVIQNPRYQVTQFGKPVTLSCSQTLNHNVMYWYQQKSSQAPKLLFHYYDKDFNNEADTPDNFQSRRPNTSFCFLDIRSPGLGDTAMYLCATSVDRRPQETQYFGPGTRLLVL.

The chain carries TRBV19 and TRBJ1-1, with D maybe TRBD1 (5 bases). V was trimmed by 7 bases and J by 1 base, leaving 19 bases between them. CDR3 length: 16 amino acids. The germline V gene has CDR1 LNHDA and CDR2 SQIVND (reference sequence). The CDR3 sequence: CASTMGPPGQNTEAFF. The CDR3 nucleotides are TGTGCCAGTACTATGGGACCCCCGGGCCAGAACACTGAAGCTTTCTTT.

The CDR3 DNA follows: TGCAGTGCTTGGAGGACTAGCGGGGGGCCGAGGGCCCAAGAGACCCAGTACTTC. Protein sequence: CSAWRTSGGPRAQETQYF. V is TRBV20-1 and J is TRBJ2-5, with 14 bases matching TRBD2. V dropped 5 bases and J dropped 1; count of bases not matched to a gene: 12. CDR3 length equals 18 residues. Germline CDR1 reads DFQATT; CDR2 reads SNEGSKA (reference sequence).

The DNA for the CDR3 is TGCGCCAGCAGCTGGGGACGTTACCAAGAGACCCAGTACTTC. Translated, it gives CASSWGRYQETQYF. The chain carries TRBV5-1 and TRBJ2-5, with D possibly being TRBD1 or TRBD2 (5 bases each). In germline, CDR1 is SGHRS, CDR2 YFSETQ. The CDR3 has 14 amino acids. The V and J ends lost 3 bases and 0 bases respectively, with 9 bases between them.

There are a few counts of this clonotype. The chain carries TRBV9 and TRBJ2-2; D is possibly TRBD1 (6 bases). Deletions cut 5 bases from V and 4 bases from J, with 21 bases between. The CDR3 is 17 residues long. Germline V gene lookup returns CDR1 SGDLS and CDR2 YYNGEE. The CDR3 nucleotides read TGTGCCAGCAGTCACGAGGGCCCAGGGGTTCGCACCGGGGAGCTGTTTTTT. Translated: CASSHEGPGVRTGELFF.

The J gene is TRBJ2-2, the V gene TRBV7-9; 7 bases line up with TRBD1. The CDR3 has 16 amino acids. V was pared by 5 bases and J by 2 bases, with 8 bases of the junction left unmatched. Germline lookup yields CDR1 SEHNR and CDR2 FQNEAQ (reference sequence). The CDR3 coding sequence is TGTGCCAGCAGCCCCCCGGGACAGAGAAACACCGGGGAGCTGTTTTTT. Translating it yields CASSPPGQRNTGELFF.

This clonotype was found a few times. The chain links TRBV5-5 to TRBJ1-2, with TRBD1 matching 10 bases. V trimming: 4 bases; J trimming: 1 base; junction bases outside the gene matches: 7. CDR3 length: 16 residues. Germline V gene sequence: CDR1 SGHKS, CDR2 YYEKEE (reference sequence). CDR3 nucleotides: TGTGCCAGCAGCCCGGGGACAGGGGCCGGTAACTATGGCTACACCTTC. Translated: CASSPGTGAGNYGYTF.